This T cell receptor beta chain was captured in a study of CD8 T cells in ankylosing spondylitis. Study-wide results and caveats: Disease-associated clonotypes exhibited CD8+ identity and were relatively infrequent in peripheral blood. Enrichment of disease-linked clones was reportedly significant in matched ankylosing spondylitis synovial fluid. Reactive arthritis synovial fluid and blood were previously reported to contain some motif variants. The study identified a TCR beta motif of roughly eight highly homologous variants that appeared characteristic of ankylosing spondylitis blood.

This clonotype was seen at least ten times. Its antigen remains unknown. Quantitative 5'-RACE with molecular barcodes was used to make the TCR beta libraries. From the 5' RACE reads, TCRdb called clonotypes with MiXCR, one entry per CDR3 protein. The repertoire has just under 550,000 distinct CDR3 sequences, about 13% of them found once; the top ten carry 6.5% to 7%. This TCR came from a male donor with ankylosing spondylitis. Specimen: blood, either unsorted or a sorted T cell fraction (not recorded which).

This chain's CDR3 is CSAREQNTEAFF. CDR3 nucleotides: TGCAGCGCCCGGGAGCAGAACACTGAAGCTTTCTTT. V usage is TRBV29-1 and J usage is TRBJ1-1; D gene unclear. The CDR3 loop spans 12 amino acids. Trimming took 7 bases from V and 1 from J, leaving 10 bases between them. Germline V gene sequence: CDR1 SQVTM, CDR2 ANQGSEA.